This T cell receptor beta chain was sequenced for a study of cytomegalovirus exposure and HLA in healthy donors. Vbeta (60) and Jbeta (13) primers were used in the PCR. TCRdb's copy holds only in-frame clones and misses some; the assay was immunoSEQ multiplex PCR. The sample lists 60,000 to 75,000 clones, 85% occurring once. CDR3 length: 15 amino acids. CDR1 and CDR2 from the germline V gene are SEHNR and FQNEAQ (reference sequence). Trimming removed 7 bases at V and 6 bases at J, with 19 bases between. J is TRBJ1-5 and V is TRBV7-9, with D hard to call. The source of this sequence is a female donor in good health and CMV-seronegative. Sequenced: PBMCs. CDR3 residues: CASTPGSLETQPQHF. CDR3 DNA: TGTGCCAGCACGCCGGGGAGTCTGGAAACTCAGCCCCAGCATTTT.